A selection of T cell receptor beta chains follows, all from one sample in a study of tumor-infiltrating lymphocytes in primary liver carcinoma. One entry per CDR3 protein results from TCRdb running MiXCR on the multiplex PCR reads. The sample includes some 190,000 distinct CDR3 sequences, 60% of them seen just once. Input material: peripheral blood. These TCRs come from a man in his forties with primary liver carcinoma and hepatitis B virus infection. Each CDR3 is given with its conserved first and last residue. The order of the fields is J gene, V gene, CDR3 length, D gene, clone size, CDR3 protein, CDR3 DNA. D genes are given only for firm matches. A clone size is listed for some rows: how often the clone was seen (once, few, many), or a class if it is expanded.

j_gene: TRBJ2-3
v_gene: TRBV11-2
len: 16
d_gene: -
abundance: -
CDR3aa: CASSLAPASDTDTQYF
CDR3nt: TGTGCCAGCAGCTTGGCCCCGGCTAGCGACACAGATACGCAGTATTTT

j_gene: TRBJ2-2
v_gene: TRBV6-5
len: 15
d_gene: -
abundance: -
CDR3aa: CASSYWGSYTGELFF
CDR3nt: TGTGCCAGCAGTTACTGGGGCAGTTACACCGGGGAGCTGTTTTTT

j_gene: TRBJ1-2
v_gene: TRBV6-5
len: 15
d_gene: TRBD1
abundance: once
CDR3aa: CASSYRGQGTYGYTF
CDR3nt: TGTGCCAGCAGTTACAGGGGACAGGGGACCTATGGCTACACCTTC

j_gene: TRBJ2-7
v_gene: TRBV10-3
len: 13
d_gene: TRBD2
abundance: -
CDR3aa: CVIKEGRSAGGHF
CDR3nt: TGTGTCATCAAGGAGGGAAGGTCAGCGGGAGGGCACTTC

j_gene: TRBJ1-4
v_gene: TRBV11-2
len: 15
d_gene: -
abundance: -
CDR3aa: CASNSALLGGEKLFF
CDR3nt: TGTGCCAGCAACTCAGCACTCCTCGGAGGTGAAAAACTGTTTTTT

j_gene: TRBJ2-1
v_gene: TRBV30
len: 13
d_gene: -
abundance: -
CDR3aa: CAWSAHGERSLFF
CDR3nt: TGTGCCTGGAGCGCCCACGGTGAGCGGAGCCTGTTCTTC

j_gene: TRBJ1-1
v_gene: TRBV6-1
len: 12
d_gene: -
abundance: -
CDR3aa: CASTSQGLEAFF
CDR3nt: TGTGCCAGCACCTCTCAGGGCCTTGAAGCTTTCTTT

j_gene: TRBJ2-1
v_gene: TRBV29-1
len: 14
d_gene: -
abundance: once
CDR3aa: CSASRARGPNEQFF
CDR3nt: TGCAGTGCTTCGCGGGCGAGAGGGCCGAATGAGCAGTTCTTC

j_gene: TRBJ1-2
v_gene: TRBV29-1
len: 13
d_gene: TRBD1
abundance: -
CDR3aa: CSVARGGFYSYTF
CDR3nt: TGCAGCGTCGCCCGAGGGGGCTTCTATAGCTACACCTTC

j_gene: TRBJ1-4
v_gene: TRBV28
len: 14
d_gene: TRBD1
abundance: -
CDR3aa: CASTWRQGDEKLFF
CDR3nt: TGTGCCAGCACCTGGAGGCAGGGGGATGAAAAACTGTTTTTT

j_gene: TRBJ2-1
v_gene: TRBV4-1
len: 19
d_gene: -
abundance: -
CDR3aa: CASSQATPSTTPTYNEQFF
CDR3nt: TGCGCCAGCAGCCAAGCGACTCCGAGTACTACTCCTACCTACAATGAACAGTTCTTC

j_gene: TRBJ2-1
v_gene: TRBV5-4
len: 16
d_gene: TRBD2
abundance: -
CDR3aa: CASSRLLAGGGNEQFF
CDR3nt: TGTGCCAGCAGCCGCTTACTAGCGGGAGGGGGCAATGAGCAGTTCTTC

j_gene: TRBJ2-2
v_gene: TRBV11-2
len: 14
d_gene: -
abundance: many
CDR3aa: CASSLILNTGELFF
CDR3nt: TGTGCCAGCAGCTTAATACTGAACACCGGGGAGCTGTTTTTT

j_gene: TRBJ2-2
v_gene: TRBV6-2/TRBV6-3
len: 11
d_gene: -
abundance: many
CDR3aa: CASRTGGELFF
CDR3nt: TGTGCCAGCAGGACGGGCGGGGAGCTGTTTTTT

j_gene: TRBJ2-1
v_gene: TRBV6-5
len: 15
d_gene: -
abundance: few
CDR3aa: CASSYQGRSYNEQFF
CDR3nt: TGTGCCAGCAGTTACCAGGGTCGGAGTTACAATGAGCAGTTCTTC

j_gene: TRBJ2-2
v_gene: TRBV6-5
len: 17
d_gene: TRBD2
abundance: -
CDR3aa: CASSYWGEGLNTGELFF
CDR3nt: TGTGCCAGCAGTTACTGGGGGGAGGGGCTGAACACCGGGGAGCTGTTTTTT

j_gene: TRBJ2-1
v_gene: TRBV6-1
len: 16
d_gene: TRBD2
abundance: many
CDR3aa: CASVRMGTSGRNEQFF
CDR3nt: TGTGCCAGCGTACGAATGGGGACTAGCGGGAGAAATGAGCAGTTCTTC

j_gene: TRBJ1-5
v_gene: TRBV12-3/TRBV12-4
len: 15
d_gene: -
abundance: many
CDR3aa: CASSLSGNSNQPQHF
CDR3nt: TGTGCCAGCAGTTTATCAGGAAATAGCAATCAGCCCCAGCATTTT

j_gene: TRBJ2-7
v_gene: TRBV13
len: 13
d_gene: -
abundance: -
CDR3aa: CASSLPGGYEQYF
CDR3nt: TGTGCCAGCAGCTTACCCGGAGGGTACGAGCAGTACTTC

j_gene: TRBJ2-7
v_gene: TRBV4-1
len: 15
d_gene: TRBD1
abundance: few
CDR3aa: CASTQTPGGSYEQYF
CDR3nt: TGCGCCAGCACCCAGACACCAGGGGGCTCCTATGAGCAGTACTTC

j_gene: TRBJ2-7
v_gene: TRBV4-1
len: 16
d_gene: TRBD1
abundance: few
CDR3aa: CASSQGGTGGAYEQYF
CDR3nt: TGCGCCAGCAGCCAAGGGGGAACAGGGGGCGCCTACGAGCAGTACTTC

j_gene: TRBJ2-7
v_gene: TRBV5-1
len: 14
d_gene: TRBD1
abundance: -
CDR3aa: CASSFRDRTYEQYF
CDR3nt: TGCGCCAGCAGCTTCCGGGACAGGACCTACGAGCAGTACTTC

j_gene: TRBJ2-5
v_gene: TRBV6-5
len: 11
d_gene: -
abundance: many
CDR3aa: CAPPGSETQYF
CDR3nt: TGTGCCCCCCCGGGGTCAGAGACCCAGTACTTC

j_gene: TRBJ2-1
v_gene: TRBV29-1
len: 16
d_gene: -
abundance: -
CDR3aa: CSVEDLIRASCNEQFF
CDR3nt: TGCAGCGTTGAAGATCTTATCCGGGCTTCCTGCAATGAGCAGTTCTTC

j_gene: TRBJ2-7
v_gene: TRBV29-1
len: 11
d_gene: -
abundance: -
CDR3aa: CSVRVAYEQYF
CDR3nt: TGCAGCGTACGGGTAGCTTACGAGCAGTACTTC

j_gene: TRBJ2-1
v_gene: TRBV13
len: 15
d_gene: TRBD2
abundance: few
CDR3aa: CASSPSSGGRNEQFF
CDR3nt: TGTGCCAGCAGCCCTTCTAGCGGAGGCCGAAATGAGCAGTTCTTC

j_gene: TRBJ2-3
v_gene: TRBV11-2
len: 14
d_gene: -
abundance: many
CDR3aa: CASSIGRGTDTQYF
CDR3nt: TGTGCCAGCAGCATCGGGAGAGGCACAGATACGCAGTATTTT

j_gene: TRBJ1-5
v_gene: TRBV12-3/TRBV12-4
len: 13
d_gene: -
abundance: once
CDR3aa: CASSPLGNQPQHF
CDR3nt: TGTGCCAGCAGTCCCCTGGGGAATCAGCCCCAGCATTTT

j_gene: TRBJ2-2
v_gene: TRBV29-1
len: 14
d_gene: -
abundance: -
CDR3aa: CSVEGNLNTGELFF
CDR3nt: TGCAGCGTTGAGGGGAACCTAAACACCGGGGAGCTGTTTTTT

j_gene: TRBJ1-1
v_gene: TRBV4-1
len: 15
d_gene: -
abundance: once
CDR3aa: CASSQKDGWDTEAFF
CDR3nt: TGCGCCAGCAGCCAAAAGGATGGGTGGGACACTGAAGCTTTCTTT

j_gene: TRBJ2-5
v_gene: TRBV11-2
len: 15
d_gene: TRBD1
abundance: many
CDR3aa: CASSLGQGLPETQYF
CDR3nt: TGTGCCAGCAGCTTAGGACAGGGGTTACCAGAGACCCAGTACTTC

j_gene: TRBJ2-1
v_gene: TRBV28
len: 15
d_gene: TRBD2
abundance: -
CDR3aa: CASSLSAGRYNEQFF
CDR3nt: TGTGCCAGCAGCCTCTCGGCCGGGAGGTACAATGAGCAGTTCTTC

j_gene: TRBJ2-2
v_gene: TRBV29-1
len: 12
d_gene: -
abundance: -
CDR3aa: CSVTAPGGELFF
CDR3nt: TGCAGCGTGACCGCCCCCGGCGGGGAGCTGTTTTTT

j_gene: TRBJ1-2
v_gene: TRBV29-1
len: 12
d_gene: -
abundance: -
CDR3aa: CSVELRNYGYTF
CDR3nt: TGCAGCGTTGAACTCCGGAACTATGGCTACACCTTC

j_gene: TRBJ2-3
v_gene: TRBV11-1
len: 15
d_gene: -
abundance: once
CDR3aa: CASSLDVRETDTQYF
CDR3nt: TGTGCCAGCAGCTTAGATGTCAGGGAAACAGATACGCAATATTTT

j_gene: TRBJ2-3
v_gene: TRBV5-5
len: 14
d_gene: -
abundance: -
CDR3aa: CASSLAQDLDTQYF
CDR3nt: TGTGCCAGCAGCTTGGCGCAGGATCTTGATACGCAGTATTTT

j_gene: TRBJ1-6
v_gene: TRBV14
len: 16
d_gene: -
abundance: -
CDR3aa: CASSQMDRAYNSPLHF
CDR3nt: TGTGCCAGCAGCCAGATGGACAGAGCGTATAATTCACCCCTCCACTTT

j_gene: TRBJ2-2
v_gene: TRBV6-6
len: 14
d_gene: -
abundance: -
CDR3aa: CASGAGRGTEELFF
CDR3nt: TGTGCCAGCGGGGCGGGTAGGGGCACCGAGGAGCTGTTTTTT

j_gene: TRBJ2-1
v_gene: TRBV5-5
len: 13
d_gene: -
abundance: few
CDR3aa: CASSLALGNEQFF
CDR3nt: TGTGCCAGCAGCTTGGCCCTCGGCAATGAGCAGTTCTTC

j_gene: TRBJ2-1
v_gene: TRBV10-3
len: 12
d_gene: -
abundance: -
CDR3aa: CAIGTGGNEQFF
CDR3nt: TGTGCCATCGGAACAGGCGGGAATGAGCAGTTCTTC

j_gene: TRBJ2-1
v_gene: TRBV6-5
len: 16
d_gene: TRBD1
abundance: -
CDR3aa: CASSYSVGTASNEQFF
CDR3nt: TGTGCCAGCAGTTACTCGGTTGGGACAGCCTCCAATGAGCAGTTCTTC

j_gene: TRBJ1-6
v_gene: TRBV13
len: 16
d_gene: TRBD1
abundance: -
CDR3aa: CACQNPSTGANSPLHF
CDR3nt: TGTGCCTGCCAAAATCCCTCTACAGGGGCCAATTCACCCCTCCACTTT

j_gene: TRBJ2-5
v_gene: TRBV11-3
len: 13
d_gene: -
abundance: many
CDR3aa: CASSLGRRETQYF
CDR3nt: TGTGCCAGCAGCTTGGGGCGCCGAGAGACCCAGTACTTC

j_gene: TRBJ1-1
v_gene: TRBV29-1
len: 11
d_gene: -
abundance: -
CDR3aa: CSVIENTEAFF
CDR3nt: TGCAGCGTTATCGAGAACACTGAAGCTTTCTTT

j_gene: TRBJ2-1
v_gene: TRBV11-3
len: 13
d_gene: -
abundance: many
CDR3aa: CASSLRGNNEQFF
CDR3nt: TGTGCCAGCAGCTTACGGGGGAACAATGAGCAGTTCTTC

j_gene: TRBJ2-1
v_gene: TRBV6-5
len: 14
d_gene: -
abundance: -
CDR3aa: CASRGRQEYNEQFF
CDR3nt: TGTGCCAGCAGGGGGAGACAGGAGTACAATGAGCAGTTCTTC

j_gene: TRBJ2-7
v_gene: TRBV12-3/TRBV12-4
len: 14
d_gene: -
abundance: -
CDR3aa: CASSLSAGQGEQCF
CDR3nt: TGTGCCAGCAGTTTGTCGGCGGGGCAAGGGGAGCAGTGCTTC

j_gene: TRBJ2-5
v_gene: TRBV5-6
len: 13
d_gene: TRBD2
abundance: -
CDR3aa: CASSERLARTQYF
CDR3nt: TGTGCCAGCAGCGAACGACTAGCGAGGACCCAGTACTTC

j_gene: TRBJ2-5
v_gene: TRBV6-2/TRBV6-3
len: 15
d_gene: -
abundance: -
CDR3aa: CTSSYTGTPQETQYF
CDR3nt: TGTACCAGCAGTTACACGGGAACGCCTCAAGAGACCCAGTACTTC

j_gene: TRBJ2-7
v_gene: TRBV14
len: 13
d_gene: TRBD1
abundance: once
CDR3aa: CASSWDRGSEQYF
CDR3nt: TGTGCCAGCAGCTGGGACAGGGGCAGCGAGCAGTACTTC

j_gene: TRBJ2-1
v_gene: TRBV5-5
len: 11
d_gene: -
abundance: -
CDR3aa: CASSSYNEEFF
CDR3nt: TGTGCCAGCAGCTCTTACAATGAGGAGTTCTTC